The 32 T cell receptor beta chains reported below all come from one sample, sequenced in a study of T cells in Graves' hyperthyroidism and ophthalmopathy. Regions amplified from RNA transcripts were the TCR beta CDR3 regions. The TCR CDR3 first-round RT-PCR relied on the HTBI primer set. In TCRdb, the multiplex PCR reads were re-called with MiXCR into one record per CDR3 protein. The sample yields around 380,000 distinct CDR3 sequences, less than 15% seen once. The sequenced sample consisted of blood. The receptors were gathered from a man aged 25 to 40 with Graves' hyperthyroidism that later progressed to Graves' ophthalmopathy.

This clonotype was counted at least ten times. The V call is TRBV15, the J call TRBJ1-1; no clear D gene. Germline V CDR1 and CDR2: LNHNV, YYDKDF (reference sequence). The CDR3 consists of 13 residues. The V gene lost 0 bases and the J gene lost 5 bases, with 7 bases spanning the gap. CDR3 nucleotides: TGTGCCACCAGCAGAGAGGGAAGTACTGAAGCTTTCTTT. Amino acid sequence: CATSREGSTEAFF.

This clonotype was seen ten or more times. V and J are TRBV28 and TRBJ1-6; possible D gene TRBD1, 5 bases. V dropped 5 bases and J dropped 11 bases, with 19 bases sitting between them. The CDR3 length is 15 residues. Germline CDR1 MDHEN, CDR2 SYDVKM. The CDR3 reads CASSPLPREGTPLHF. The CDR3 DNA reads TGTGCCAGCAGTCCCTTACCCAGGGAGGGGACACCCCTCCACTTT.

This clonotype showed up just a few times. The chain employs TRBV4-1 and TRBJ1-1, with no clear D. The germline gives CDR1 MGHRA, CDR2 YSYEKL. The CDR3 is 14 residues long. V dropped 3 bases and J dropped 1 base, with 9 bases sitting between them. Here the CDR3 reads CASSHPPKNTEAFF. The CDR3 DNA reads TGCGCCAGCAGCCACCCGCCGAAGAACACTGAAGCTTTCTTT.

This clonotype came up once. The rearrangement joins TRBV19 to TRBJ1-5, with 7 bases lining up with TRBD1. The CDR3 length is 16 residues. Trimming cost V 5 bases and J 4 bases; bases outside gene matches: 11. Germline V gene data show CDR1 as LNHDA and CDR2 as SQIVND (reference sequence). For the CDR3, the DNA is TGTGCCAGTAGTGCTCCCTCAGGGGGGGGGAATCAGCCCCAGCATTTT. Residues: CASSAPSGGGNQPQHF.

This clonotype was counted ten times or more. One junction end disagrees with the germline gene, perhaps due to a read error. This sequence joins TRBV11-3 and TRBJ2-1, with 9 bases fitting TRBD1. The CDR3 consists of 15 residues. The germline V gene encodes CDR1 SGHNT and CDR2 YENEEA. The CDR3 loop reads CAGSSWTGDDNEQFF. The CDR3 DNA sequence: TGTGCCGGCAGCTCCTGGACAGGGGACGACAATGAGCAGTTCTTC.

This CDR3 reads CAWSASRTGAYNSPLHF. The DNA for the CDR3 is TGTGCCTGGAGTGCCTCCAGGACAGGGGCATATAATTCACCCCTCCACTTT. V usage is TRBV30 and J usage is TRBJ1-6, with 9 nucleotides matching TRBD1. V gave up 1 base and J gave up 4 bases; unmatched junction bases: 8. CDR3 length: 17 residues. Germline V lookup: CDR1 GTSNPN, CDR2 SVGIG (reference sequence). The complete variable domain, with remaining parts taken from reference TRBV30 and TRBJ1-6, reads SQTIHQWPATLVQPVGSPLSLECTVEGTSNPNLYWYRQAAGRGLQLLFYSVGIGQISSEVPQNLSASRPQDRQFILSSKKLLLSDSGFYLCAWSASRTGAYNSPLHFGNGTRLTVT.

This rearrangement joins TRBV9 to TRBJ2-3, with D tentatively TRBD1 or TRBD2 (7 bases each). The germline CDR1 and CDR2 sequences are SGDLS and YYNGEE. Between the trimmed V and J ends, which lost 4 bases and 4 bases, there was a span of 16 bases. This CDR3 is 15 amino acids long. The CDR3 nucleotides are TGTGCCAGCAGCTCAAGGGGAGGGGGCCCAGATACGCAGTATTTT. Protein sequence: CASSSRGGGPDTQYF.

This clonotype was detected many times. This sequence joins TRBV5-1 and TRBJ2-1, with 9 bases lining up with TRBD1. The J segment lost 4 bases and the V segment lost 4 bases, leaving 3 bases of the junction unmatched. From germline, CDR1 is SGHRS and CDR2 YFSETQ. The CDR3 is made up of 14 amino acids. The CDR3 DNA sequence: TGCGCCAGCAGCCCCGGACAGGGGTACAATGAGCAGTTCTTC. Its translation: CASSPGQGYNEQFF. Drawing the rest from reference TRBV5-1 and TRBJ2-1, the complete variable domain is KAGVTQTPRYLIKTRGQQVTLSCSPISGHRSVSWYQQTPGQGLQFLFEYFSETQRNKGNFPGRFSGRQFSNSRSEMNVSTLELGDSALYLCASSPGQGYNEQFFGPGTRLTVL.

Many counts were recorded for this clonotype. The J gene is TRBJ2-3, the V gene TRBV6-1; weak D call: TRBD2 (6 bases). The germline V and J ends were trimmed by 5 bases and 2 bases, with 11 bases remaining between them. The CDR3 is 14 residues long. Germline V CDR1 and CDR2: MNHNS, SASEGT. The CDR3 spells CASSRTTYTDTQYF. CDR3 in DNA: TGTGCCAGCAGTCGGACTACCTACACAGATACGCAGTATTTT.

This clonotype was counted at least ten times. The rearrangement links TRBV19 to TRBJ1-1, with D unclear. The CDR3 is made up of 16 amino acids. V shed 3 bases and J shed 3 bases, with 17 bases lying between them. The germline CDR1 and CDR2 sequences are LNHDA and SQIVND (reference sequence). The CDR3 nucleotides are TGTGCCAGTAGTATTGAGGGATTGACCCTTGACACTGAAGCTTTCTTT. Residues: CASSIEGLTLDTEAFF.

The table lists this clonotype with many counts. V usage is TRBV18 and J usage is TRBJ2-5; 7 nucleotides match TRBD1. The CDR3 runs to 14 residues. The V segment lost 6 bases and the J segment 2 bases; nucleotides outside the gene matches: 6. Per germline, CDR1 KGHSH and CDR2 LQKENI. The CDR3 DNA reads TGTGCCAGCTCCCCGGACAGGCAACAAGAGACCCAGTACTTC. Its protein product is CASSPDRQQETQYF.

In its sample, this clonotype was seen many times. The chain recombines TRBV28 with TRBJ2-5; D not certain. The CDR3 extends over 14 amino acids. V lost 3 bases and J lost 5, with 13 bases in between. Germline V gene data show CDR1 as MDHEN and CDR2 as SYDVKM. CDR3 DNA sequence: TGTGCCAGCAGTTTCCCCCGCGCCTTGGAGACCCAGTACTTC. As protein: CASSFPRALETQYF.

This clonotype has at least ten counts. The chain is built from TRBV10-3 and TRBJ1-1; TRBD1 agrees at 8 bases. The germline V gene encodes CDR1 ENHRY and CDR2 SYGVKD. V shed 5 bases and J 4 bases; nucleotides not matched to a gene: 6. CDR3 size: 14 residues. CDR3 nucleotide sequence: TGTGCCATCAGTCGTGGACAGGGTCTCACTGAAGCTTTCTTT. Its protein product is CAISRGQGLTEAFF.

This clonotype was recorded many times. The gene calls are TRBV5-1 and TRBJ1-6; tentative D call: TRBD1 (5 bases). Germline V CDR1 and CDR2: SGHRS, YFSETQ. The CDR3 is made up of 15 amino acids. The germline V and J ends were trimmed by 0 bases and 7 bases, with 11 bases remaining between them. The CDR3 here is CASSLEGESNSPLHF. CDR3 DNA: TGCGCCAGCAGCTTGGAAGGGGAGTCAAATTCACCCCTCCACTTT.

This clonotype was seen only a few times. The V gene is TRBV19, the J gene TRBJ1-2; 7 bases align to TRBD1. The CDR3 loop spans 15 amino acids. V gave up 6 bases and J gave up 2 bases; unmatched junction bases: 9. Germline V CDR1 and CDR2: LNHDA, SQIVND (reference sequence). The CDR3 coding sequence is TGTGCCAGTAGGCCTGAAACAGGGGCCAACTATGGCTACACCTTC. Encoded protein: CASRPETGANYGYTF.

This clonotype turned up a few times. The V gene is TRBV28, the J gene TRBJ2-3; D is undetermined. Germline V lookup: CDR1 MDHEN, CDR2 SYDVKM. V dropped 1 base and J dropped 2 bases, with 4 bases sitting between them. The CDR3 totals 13 residues. The CDR3 DNA follows: TGTGCCAGCAGTTTATCGCCCACAGATACGCAGTATTTT. Its translation is CASSLSPTDTQYF.

This clonotype was observed at least ten times. This rearrangement joins TRBV6-1 to TRBJ2-3; no firm D call. CDR3 length: 15 residues. The V end lost 1 base, the J end lost 3 bases, and 11 bases lay between the germline ends. CDR1 and CDR2 (germline): MNHNS, SASEGT. CDR3 DNA: TGTGCCAGCAGTGAAGGAGTAGCCCCTACAGATACGCAGTATTTT. It codes for CASSEGVAPTDTQYF.

Ten or more counts support this clonotype. The V and J genes are TRBV6-6 and TRBJ1-4; D gene uncertain. CDR1 is MNHNY and CDR2 is SVGAGI in the germline V gene (reference sequence). V was shortened by 2 bases and J by 7 bases, with 11 bases between the two germline ends. The CDR3 sequence is 14 residues long. As DNA, the CDR3 is TGTGCCAGCAGTTACGAGGGCGACGTTGAAAAACTGTTTTTT. Protein product: CASSYEGDVEKLFF.

The chain employs TRBV9 and TRBJ2-3, with 11 nucleotides matching TRBD2. This CDR3 comprises 16 residues. With 2 bases clipped from V and 1 base from J, the junction kept 3 bases outside the gene matches. The germline CDR1 and CDR2 sequences are SGDLS and YYNGEE. In DNA form, the CDR3 reads TGTGCCAGCAGCGTGGTGACTAGCGGGGGCACAGATACGCAGTATTTT. Translating it yields CASSVVTSGGTDTQYF.

V is TRBV6-2 or TRBV6-3 and J is TRBJ2-6; TRBD1 aligns across 8 bases. With 8 bases clipped from V and 3 bases from J, the junction kept 3 bases outside the gene matches. Per germline, CDR1 MNHEY and CDR2 SVGEGT. There are 14 residues in the CDR3. The chain's CDR3 is CASGQGFGANVLTF. The CDR3 DNA reads TGTGCCAGCGGACAGGGATTTGGGGCCAACGTCCTGACTTTC.

The chain links TRBV11-3 to TRBJ2-7; possibly TRBD2 for D (5 bases). V lost 5 bases, J lost 5 bases, and 19 bases lay in between. Looked up from germline, CDR1 is SGHNT and CDR2 is YENEEA. CDR3 length: 15 residues. This CDR3 is CASSDLRGFLDEQYF. The CDR3 region has the DNA TGTGCCAGCAGCGACCTCCGGGGTTTTCTGGACGAGCAGTACTTC.

This clonotype was seen ten or more times. The rearrangement links TRBV2 to TRBJ1-2; D perhaps matches TRBD1 (6 bases). V shed 5 bases and J shed 10 bases, with 14 bases lying between them. The CDR3 runs 12 residues. Germline V gives CDR1 SNHLY, CDR2 FYNNEI. The CDR3 nucleotides read TGTGCCAGCAGTAAAACAGGGATGGTCTACACCTTC. It codes for CASSKTGMVYTF. The full variable domain, completed using reference TRBV2 and TRBJ1-2, is EPEVTQTPSHQVTQMGQEVILRCVPISNHLYFYWYRQILGQKVEFLVSFYNNEISEKSEIFDDQFSVERPDGSNFTLKIRSTKLEDSAMYFCASSKTGMVYTFGSGTRLTVV.

In this sample, this clonotype turned up many times. The V call is TRBV11-2, the J call TRBJ2-1; D gene uncertain. The CDR3 is 14 residues long. V lost 0 bases, J lost 11 bases, and 14 bases lay in between. The germline V gene encodes CDR1 SGHAT and CDR2 FQNNGV. CDR3 residues: CASSLDQWVEKQFF. The CDR3 DNA reads as TGTGCCAGCAGCTTAGATCAGTGGGTAGAGAAGCAGTTCTTC. The whole variable domain, remainder taken from reference TRBV11-2 and TRBJ2-1, is EAGVAQSPRYKIIEKRQSVAFWCNPISGHATLYWYQQILGQGPKLLIQFQNNGVVDDSQLPKDRFSAERLKGVDSTLKIQPAKLEDSAVYLCASSLDQWVEKQFFGPGTRLTVL.

This clonotype was seen a handful of times. The chain recombines TRBV11-2 with TRBJ1-5; D perhaps matches TRBD1 (5 bases). Germline-derived CDR1 and CDR2 are SGHAT and FQNNGV. V was pared by 1 base and J by 1 base, with 11 bases between. This CDR3 has 16 residues. CDR3 bases: TGTGCCAGCAGCTTAGCTGGGGGTGGGAGCAATCAGCCCCAGCATTTT. Its translation: CASSLAGGGSNQPQHF.

This clonotype was seen only a few times. The rearrangement joins TRBV18 to TRBJ1-3; D may be TRBD1 (6 bases). V lost 2 bases, J lost 3 bases, and 11 bases lay in between. Germline CDR1 and CDR2: KGHSH and LQKENI. This CDR3 is built from 15 residues. The DNA of the CDR3 is TGTGCCAGCTCACCAACAGGGCAAAGTGGAAACACCATATATTTT. Translation gives CASSPTGQSGNTIYF.

This clonotype came up a few times. This chain uses TRBV6-1 with TRBJ1-6; 9 bases are shared with TRBD1. V was clipped by 6 bases and J by 9 bases; unmatched bases: 12. This CDR3 contains 16 residues. Germline V gives CDR1 MNHNS, CDR2 SASEGT. Written as DNA, the CDR3 is TGTGCCAGCAGCGAATTTTTCGGACAGGGGAGTTCACCCCTCCACTTT. Protein sequence: CASSEFFGQGSSPLHF.

The chain recombines TRBV30 with TRBJ1-5; a weak D match, TRBD1 (5 bases). The germline V gene has CDR1 GTSNPN and CDR2 SVGIG (reference sequence). Trimming shortened V by 2 bases and J by 3 bases, and 20 bases separated the two germline ends. This CDR3 is 17 amino acids long. CDR3 sequence (DNA): TGTGCCTGGAGTTCCCGGGTCAGGGTACGTACCAATCAGCCCCAGCATTTT. This gives the protein CAWSSRVRVRTNQPQHF.

This clonotype was picked up a small number of times. V usage is TRBV20-1 and J usage is TRBJ1-6, with 8 bases fitting TRBD1. V shed 3 bases and J 2 bases; nucleotides not matched to a gene: 9. CDR3 size: 17 residues. Germline V lookup: CDR1 DFQATT, CDR2 SNEGSKA (reference sequence). The CDR3, as DNA: TGCAGTGCTAGGACCGACAGGGGAAGGGCCTATAATTCACCCCTCCACTTT. Translating it yields CSARTDRGRAYNSPLHF.

There are many counts of this clonotype. The chain joins TRBV28 to TRBJ1-1; no firm D call. Trimming removed 5 bases from V and 3 bases from J, with 13 bases in between. Germline V lookup: CDR1 MDHEN, CDR2 SYDVKM. CDR3 length: 14 residues. CDR3 sequence: CASSLGSTYTEAFF. The DNA of the CDR3 is TGTGCCAGCAGTCTAGGGTCCACTTACACTGAAGCTTTCTTT.

This clonotype has at least ten counts. The chain joins TRBV20-1 to TRBJ1-5, with D possibly matching TRBD1 (5 bases). Germline V lookup: CDR1 DFQATT, CDR2 SNEGSKA (reference sequence). There are 16 residues in the CDR3. Trimming took off 6 bases at V and 2 bases at J, with 20 bases between the two ends. CDR3 coding DNA: TGCAGTGCCAGACCGACAGACCTTAAGGGCAATCAGCCCCAGCATTTT. Translation gives CSARPTDLKGNQPQHF.

This clonotype came up many times. The rearrangement uses TRBV12-3 or TRBV12-4 and TRBJ2-1; 9 bases match TRBD2. V lost 6 bases and J lost 4; bases outside the gene matches: 4. CDR3 length: 14 residues. The CDR3 DNA sequence: TGTGCCAGCAGCTTAAGCGGGGGGTACAATGAGCAGTTCTTC. Its translation: CASSLSGGYNEQFF.

About this clonotype itself: Since a much larger clone is just one base distant, this may be a read error. This chain joins TRBV11-2 and TRBJ2-7; possibly TRBD2 for D (5 bases). Germline CDR1 is SGHAT and CDR2 is FQNNGV. The CDR3 consists of 10 residues. CDR3 sequence (DNA): TGTGCCGGCAGCGGATACGAGCAGTACTTC. This encodes CAGSGYEQYF.